The rows below give T cell receptor beta chains drawn from one sample of a study of blood T cell repertoires in COVID-19. The repertoire was sequenced with immunoSEQ multiplex PCR; TCRdb's copy has only in-frame clones and lacks some. Of about 280,000 clones detected, 86% appear once; the ten largest clones hold about 3%. Source material: peripheral blood. These TCRs come from a woman younger than 45 with active or convalescent COVID-19. The CDR3 runs from the conserved cysteine through the conserved F or W. D genes are given only for firm matches. Expanded clones get a size class; other rows say once, few or many, or leave the size out.

cdr3_aa cdr3_nt clone_size d_call j_call v_call
CASSLGQGMGETQYF TGTGCCAGCAGTCTTGGACAGGGCATGGGGGAGACCCAGTACTTC . TRBD1 TRBJ2-5 TRBV7-9
CASSKDREVNYGYTF TGTGCCAGCAGCAAGGACAGGGAAGTTAACTATGGCTACACCTTC . . TRBJ1-2 TRBV21-1
CASSQEKDYGYTF TGTGCCAGCTCGCAGGAAAAGGACTATGGCTACACCTTC . . TRBJ1-2 TRBV18
CASSNKQGVNTEAFF TGTGCCAGCAGTAATAAACAGGGAGTGAACACTGAAGCTTTCTTT . . TRBJ1-1 TRBV7-9
CASSLAWEQEKLFF TGTGCCAGCAGCTTAGCGTGGGAGCAAGAAAAACTGTTTTTT . . TRBJ1-4 TRBV7-8
CASSPTGSGNTIYF TGTGCCAGCAGTCCTACAGGGTCTGGAAACACCATATATTTT . . TRBJ1-3 TRBV14
CASSTWNTEAFF TGTGCCAGTAGTACCTGGAACACTGAAGCTTTCTTT . . TRBJ1-1 TRBV19
CASSSQGNTEAFF TGTGCCAGCAGCTCACAGGGGAACACTGAAGCTTTCTTT . . TRBJ1-1 TRBV7-9
CASSPPGQGNEKLFF TGTGCCAGCAGTCCCCCGGGACAGGGAAACGAAAAACTGTTTTTT . TRBD1 TRBJ1-4 TRBV6-6
CSAQRGSPVSTEAFF TGCAGCGCCCAAAGGGGGTCCCCGGTGAGCACTGAAGCTTTCTTT . . TRBJ1-1 TRBV29-1
CASRGDRSYNSPLHF TGTGCCAGCAGAGGTGACAGGTCCTATAATTCACCCCTCCACTTT . . TRBJ1-6 TRBV5-4
CASSLFQGAYGYTF TGTGCCAGCAGTTTATTTCAGGGGGCTTATGGCTACACCTTC . TRBD1 TRBJ1-2 TRBV27
CASSQRGQPNSPLHF TGTGCCAGCAGTCAAAGGGGACAGCCTAATTCACCCCTCCACTTT . TRBD1 TRBJ1-6 TRBV27
CASSLEGRGTAGYTF TGCGCCAGCAGCTTGGAGGGCCGGGGAACGGCTGGCTACACCTTC . . TRBJ1-2 TRBV5-1
CASSLTLLAGTTDTQYF TGTGCCAGCAGCTTAACTCTACTAGCGGGGACTACAGATACGCAGTATTTT . TRBD2 TRBJ2-3 TRBV7-2
CASSFGRGGVFGNTIYF TGTGCCAGCAGCTTCGGTCGAGGGGGCGTTTTTGGAAACACCATATATTTT . TRBD1 TRBJ1-3 TRBV5-6
CSVEETREGQVQETQYF TGCAGCGTTGAAGAAACCAGGGAGGGGCAGGTCCAAGAGACCCAGTACTTC . TRBD2 TRBJ2-5 TRBV29-1
CASSPLDRDDTEAFF TGTGCCAGCTCACCCCTGGACAGGGATGACACTGAAGCTTTCTTT once TRBD1 TRBJ1-1 TRBV18
CASSPLTSGGAFGTDTQYF TGTGCCAGCTCACCACTCACTAGCGGGGGGGCCTTCGGGACAGATACGCAGTATTTT . TRBD2 TRBJ2-3 TRBV18
CASSYGTTSYGYTF TGTGCCAGCAGTTATGGGACAACGAGCTATGGCTACACCTTC . . TRBJ1-2 TRBV6-2/TRBV6-3
CASTWGGTYNEQFF TGTGCCAGCACCTGGGGGGGGACATACAATGAGCAGTTCTTC . . TRBJ2-1 TRBV7-2
CASSPEGGGYSYEQYF TGTGCCAGCAGTCCAGAGGGCGGGGGGTACTCCTACGAGCAGTACTTC . TRBD2 TRBJ2-7 TRBV27
CASSTGFVGANVLTF TGTGCCTCTTCTACAGGGTTTGTGGGGGCCAACGTCCTGACTTTC . . TRBJ2-6 TRBV30
CASSLTGGAGNEQFF TGTGCCAGCAGCCTCACGGGGGGGGCCGGGAATGAGCAGTTCTTC . TRBD2 TRBJ2-1 TRBV3-1/TRBV3-2
CASSFVAGGFRETQYF TGTGCCAGCAGCTTCGTAGCGGGGGGGTTCCGGGAGACCCAGTACTTC once TRBD2 TRBJ2-5 TRBV7-2
CASSLGGGTSYEQYF TGTGCCAGCAGTTTAGGGGGGGGAACCTCCTACGAGCAGTACTTC . TRBD2 TRBJ2-7 TRBV27
CASSDEAGQPQHF TGTGCCAGCAGTGACGAGGCGGGTCAGCCCCAGCATTTT . . TRBJ1-5 TRBV2
CASSLVGEYGYTF TGTGCCAGCAGTTTAGTCGGGGAGTATGGCTACACCTTC few . TRBJ1-2 TRBV12-3/TRBV12-4
CASQDSPDLNTGELFF TGTGCCTCCCAGGACAGTCCCGACTTGAACACCGGGGAGCTGTTTTTT . . TRBJ2-2 TRBV19
CASSVAGGAGNIQYF TGTGCCAGCAGCGTGGCCGGGGGGGCCGGAAACATTCAGTACTTC once TRBD2 TRBJ2-4 TRBV9
CASSVAGANTGELFF TGTGCCAGCAGCGTAGCGGGGGCGAACACCGGGGAGCTGTTTTTT . . TRBJ2-2 TRBV9
CASSLSTGQYNEQFF TGTGCCAGCAGCTTATCGACTGGACAGTACAATGAGCAGTTCTTC . . TRBJ2-1 TRBV7-2
CASVQNTEAFF TGTGCCAGCGTACAGAACACTGAAGCTTTCTTT . . TRBJ1-1 TRBV28
CASSDGGFGMDTEAFF TGTGCCAGCAGCGACGGGGGGTTTGGTATGGACACTGAAGCTTTCTTT . . TRBJ1-1 TRBV5-4
CASSRSLSYEQYF TGTGCCAGTAGTCGGTCCCTCTCCTACGAGCAGTACTTC . . TRBJ2-7 TRBV19
CAWSVSGEWETQYF TGTGCCTGGAGCGTATCAGGGGAGTGGGAGACCCAGTACTTC . . TRBJ2-5 TRBV30
CASSSQSGLTHNTIYF TGTGCCAGCAGCTCGCAATCCGGACTCACACACAACACCATATATTTT . . TRBJ1-3 TRBV7-2
CASREGNEQFF TGCGCCAGCAGGGAGGGCAATGAGCAGTTCTTC . . TRBJ2-1 TRBV5-1
CASSLPTGNYGYTF TGTGCCAGCAGTTTACCGACAGGAAACTATGGCTACACCTTC . . TRBJ1-2 TRBV28
CASSPWGGMGDEQFF TGTGCCAGCAGCCCTTGGGGGGGGATGGGAGATGAGCAGTTCTTC . TRBD2 TRBJ2-1 TRBV9
CASSLNENLNTEAFF TGTGCCAGCAGCTTGAACGAGAACCTGAACACTGAAGCTTTCTTT . . TRBJ1-1 TRBV5-6
CASSSSGPTYEQYF TGTGCCAGCAGTTCCTCGGGCCCCACCTACGAGCAGTACTTC once . TRBJ2-7 TRBV6-5
CSVDSQGAFF TGCAGCGTTGACAGTCAGGGGGCTTTCTTT few . TRBJ1-1 TRBV29-1
CASSGRHQISTNEKLFF TGTGCCAGCAGTGGTCGACACCAAATTTCAACTAATGAAAAACTGTTTTTT . . TRBJ1-4 TRBV6-4
CASSGTSGVGAQYF TGTGCCAGCAGTGGGACTAGCGGGGTCGGGGCCCAGTACTTC . TRBD2 TRBJ2-5 TRBV27
CASSYAPRGEQYF TGTGCCAGCAGTTACGCCCCCCGGGGGGAGCAGTACTTC once . TRBJ2-7 TRBV6-2/TRBV6-3
CASSRAGANTGELFF TGTGCCAGCAGCCGGGCGGGGGCTAACACCGGGGAGCTGTTTTTT . . TRBJ2-2 TRBV3-1/TRBV3-2
CASSDVGGTEAFF TGTGCCAGCAGTGATGTTGGAGGCACTGAAGCTTTCTTT . . TRBJ1-1 TRBV6-4
CASSPYRGGEANYGYTF TGTGCCAGCAGCCCTTACAGGGGTGGGGAAGCTAACTATGGCTACACCTTC . TRBD1 TRBJ1-2 TRBV7-2
CASSPSLARTGELFF TGTGCCAGCTCACCTTCTCTAGCGAGGACCGGGGAGCTGTTTTTT . . TRBJ2-2 TRBV18
CASTDRANTEAFF TGTGCCAGCACGGACAGGGCGAACACTGAAGCTTTCTTT . TRBD1 TRBJ1-1 TRBV2
CAGSERGETQYF TGTGCCGGATCGGAAAGGGGGGAGACCCAGTACTTC . . TRBJ2-5 TRBV2
CASSSGLAGRSTDTQYF TGTGCCAGCAGTTCGGGACTAGCGGGGCGAAGCACAGATACGCAGTATTTT . TRBD2 TRBJ2-3 TRBV27
CASSQEVQAGTDTQYF TGCGCCAGCAGCCAAGAGGTACAAGCGGGCACAGATACGCAGTATTTT . . TRBJ2-3 TRBV4-3
CASSLVGGALMNTEAFF TGTGCCAGCAGCTTAGTGGGCGGGGCTCTGATGAACACTGAAGCTTTCTTT . . TRBJ1-1 TRBV7-2